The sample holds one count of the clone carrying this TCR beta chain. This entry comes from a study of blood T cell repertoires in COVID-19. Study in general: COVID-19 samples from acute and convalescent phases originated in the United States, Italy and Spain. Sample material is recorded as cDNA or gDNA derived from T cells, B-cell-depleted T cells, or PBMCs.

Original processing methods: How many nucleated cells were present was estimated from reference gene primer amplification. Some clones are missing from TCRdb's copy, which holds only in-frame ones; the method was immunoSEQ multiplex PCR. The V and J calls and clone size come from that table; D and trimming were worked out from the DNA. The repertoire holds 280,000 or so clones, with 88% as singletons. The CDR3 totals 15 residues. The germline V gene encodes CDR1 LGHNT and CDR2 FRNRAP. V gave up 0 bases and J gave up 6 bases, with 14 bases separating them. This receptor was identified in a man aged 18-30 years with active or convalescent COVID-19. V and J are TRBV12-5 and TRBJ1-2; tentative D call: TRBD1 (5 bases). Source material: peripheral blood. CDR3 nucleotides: TGTGCTAGTGGTTTGGTTGAAAGGGGCCCAGATGGCTACACCTTC. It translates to CASGLVERGPDGYTF.